What follows are 13 T cell receptor beta chains derived from one specimen sequenced in a study. TCRdb re-derived calls from the 5' RACE reads in MiXCR, one entry per CDR3 protein. The sample has approximately 58,000 distinct CDR3 sequences, roughly 28% seen once. Treg sorting used a CD4+CD25+CD127-/low gate. Specimen: tumor-infiltrating Tregs sorted from the breast tumor. These receptors came from a female donor with breast cancer.

This clonotype was seen only a few times. This chain uses TRBV7-3 with TRBJ2-3; 7 bases are shared with TRBD2. The CDR3 has 15 amino acids. V lost 2 bases to trimming and J lost 3 bases; unmatched junction nucleotides: 5. Germline CDR1 and CDR2: SGHTA and FQGTGA. The CDR3 region has the DNA TGTGCCAGCAGCTTAGGCGGGAGAACGACAGATACGCAGTATTTT. This codes for CASSLGGRTTDTQYF.

There are a few counts of this clonotype. This rearrangement joins TRBV6-1 to TRBJ1-1; D gene ambiguous. The CDR3 is 13 amino acids. The ends were cut back, 3 bases at V and 1 base at J, with 6 bases in the middle. Germline V gives CDR1 MNHNS, CDR2 SASEGT. In DNA form, the CDR3 reads TGTGCCAGCAGTGATTTCTCGAACACTGAAGCTTTCTTT. It translates to CASSDFSNTEAFF.

This clonotype was recorded a few times. The rearrangement joins TRBV20-1 to TRBJ2-3; D is uncertain. CDR1 is DFQATT and CDR2 is SNEGSKA in the germline V gene (reference sequence). The CDR3 loop spans 14 amino acids. V dropped 3 bases and J dropped 0 bases, with 10 bases sitting between them. The CDR3 region has the DNA TGCAGTGCTAGTGTCTCGCCTAGCACAGATACGCAGTATTTT. Its translation is CSASVSPSTDTQYF.

The rearrangement uses TRBV12-3 or TRBV12-4 and TRBJ2-5; D is unclear. This CDR3 region has 14 residues. With 6 bases removed from V and 0 bases from J, the gap between germline ends came to 11 bases. CDR3 sequence reads: CASSTLLYQETQYF. The CDR3 DNA follows: TGTGCCAGCAGCACCCTTCTATACCAAGAGACCCAGTACTTC.

This clonotype has only a few counts. The V call is TRBV7-9, the J call TRBJ1-1, with D maybe TRBD1 (5 bases). From germline, CDR1 is SEHNR and CDR2 FQNEAQ (reference sequence). There are 17 residues in the CDR3. Trimming removed 2 bases at V and 4 bases at J, with 20 bases between. The DNA of the CDR3 is TGTGCCAGCAGCTTATACCCTCCCCGAACCGGGGCCACTGAAGCTTTCTTT. Its translation is CASSLYPPRTGATEAFF.

Comments on this clonotype: In this CDR3 the conserved last residue, phenylalanine or tryptophan, is missing, so a read error is likely. The V and J genes are TRBV7-9 and TRBJ2-1; 7 positions agree with TRBD1. CDR3 size: 15 residues. Losses at the gene ends were 5 bases for V and 3 bases for J; bases not matched to a gene: 7. Per the germline V gene, CDR1 is SEHNR and CDR2 is FQNEAQ (reference sequence). CDR3 sequence reads: CASSPETGSYNEQFY. The DNA for the CDR3 is TGTGCCAGCAGCCCCGAGACAGGGAGCTACAATGAGCAGTTCTAC.

This clonotype appeared many times. The V and J genes are TRBV29-1 and TRBJ1-2, with D possibly TRBD1 on 5 matching bases. This CDR3 spans 11 amino acids. V lost 4 bases to trimming and J lost 4 bases, with 7 bases between them. CDR1 is SQVTM and CDR2 is ANQGSEA in the germline V gene. CDR3 DNA sequence: TGCAGCGTTGGGGGGGGCTATGGCTACACCTTC. This encodes CSVGGGYGYTF.

This clonotype appeared once. The junction departs from the called germline gene at one end, perhaps through a read error. V is TRBV6-5 and J is TRBJ1-4, with TRBD1 identical over 8 bases. Looked up from germline, CDR1 is MNHEY and CDR2 is SVGAGI. The CDR3 extends over 14 amino acids. CDR3 nucleotide sequence: TGTACCAGCAGTTCTTGGACAGGGTATGAAAAACTGTTTTTT. It encodes CTSSSWTGYEKLFF.

J is TRBJ2-7 and V is TRBV20-1, with a possible D match to TRBD1 (5 bases). The CDR3 length is 12 residues. Trimming removed 3 bases from V and 5 bases from J, with 11 bases in between. Per germline, CDR1 DFQATT and CDR2 SNEGSKA (reference sequence). Here the CDR3 reads CSASQGGDEQYF. The DNA for the CDR3 is TGCAGTGCTAGTCAGGGTGGAGACGAGCAGTACTTC.

In its sample, this clonotype was seen many times. This CDR3 is CSAATNTEAFF. CDR3 sequence (DNA): TGCAGCGCCGCGACGAACACTGAAGCTTTCTTT. J is TRBJ1-1 and V is TRBV29-1; D gene unclear. The V gene lost 7 bases and the J gene lost 1 base, with 7 bases spanning the gap. The CDR3 loop spans 11 amino acids. CDR1 is SQVTM, CDR2 ANQGSEA, per germline. The full variable domain, its missing parts supplied by reference TRBV29-1 and TRBJ1-1, is SAVISQKPSRDICQRGTSLTIQCQVDSQVTMMFWYRQQPGQSLTLIATANQGSEATYESGFVIDKFPISRPNLTFSTLTVSNMSPEDSSIYLCSAATNTEAFFGQGTRLTVV.

Regarding this clonotype: This sequence may be a read error, since a much larger clone differs from it by one base. The CDR3 here is CASSLNGGRVAFF. DNA for the CDR3: TGCGCCAGCAGCTTGAATGGGGGAAGAGTAGCTTTCTTT. The chain employs TRBV5-1 and TRBJ1-1; possible D gene TRBD1, 5 bases. The V gene lost 1 base and the J gene lost 10 bases, with 14 bases spanning the gap. This CDR3 contains 13 residues. CDR1 is SGHRS, CDR2 YFSETQ, per germline.

The chain combines TRBV5-1 with TRBJ1-2, with 8 bases fitting TRBD1. Trimming cost V 2 bases and J 3 bases; bases outside gene matches: 6. Germline loops: CDR1 SGHRS, CDR2 YFSETQ. This CDR3 has 15 residues. In DNA, the CDR3 is TGCGCCAGCAGCTTACGGACAGGGATGGACTATGGCTACACCTTC. Translating gives CASSLRTGMDYGYTF.

This clonotype was seen only a few times. The V and J genes are TRBV2 and TRBJ1-5, with D possibly being TRBD1 (5 bases). With 6 bases removed from V and 7 bases from J, the gap between germline ends came to 22 bases. The CDR3 has 16 amino acids. The germline V gene has CDR1 SNHLY and CDR2 FYNNEI. The CDR3 loop is CASSPTGPGSYQPQHF. For the CDR3, the DNA is TGTGCCAGCAGCCCCACGGGACCCGGGTCATACCAGCCCCAGCATTTT.